This T cell receptor beta chain was recorded in a study of yellow fever vaccine responses in identical twins. General study points: Reported findings indicate that twins' vaccine T cell responses seemed partially convergent, partially personalized.

Per the germline V gene, CDR1 is LGHDT and CDR2 is YNNKEL (reference sequence). This CDR3 contains 13 residues. V gave up 4 bases and J gave up 8 bases, with 11 bases separating them. To note about this clonotype: Its antigen is undetermined.

One entry per CDR3 protein, called by TCRdb with MiXCR from the RT-PCR reads. The sample has some 1,300 distinct CDR3 sequences, roughly nine tenths seen once. The receptor comes from a female donor who received the yellow fever vaccine. Sample: T cells from blood (PBMCs), unsorted or a sorted subset (not recorded which), taken before or after yellow fever vaccination (not recorded which). This rearrangement joins TRBV3-1 to TRBJ2-2; possibly TRBD2 for D (5 bases). The CDR3 region is CASSPTWTGELFF. The CDR3 coding sequence is TGTGCCAGCAGCCCTACGTGGACTGGGGAGCTGTTTTTT.